Below are 10 T cell receptor beta chains sequenced from a single sample in a study of T cell responses to AZD1222 COVID-19 vaccine. Sequenced by immunoSEQ multiplex PCR; TCRdb stores in-frame clones only, minus some. The sample lists about 120,000 clones, roughly 90% occurring once. The specimen was peripheral blood, collected on day 0 of AZD1222 vaccination. Receptor source: an adult in good health.

The rearrangement uses TRBV2 and TRBJ1-4; D call uncertain. With 1 base removed from V and 0 bases from J, the gap between germline ends came to 12 bases. This CDR3 has 17 amino acids. Germline CDR1 SNHLY, CDR2 FYNNEI. CDR3 protein: CASSEGGWTATNEKLFF. The CDR3, as DNA: TGTGCCAGCAGTGAAGGGGGATGGACTGCAACTAATGAAAAACTGTTTTTT.

The genes are TRBV5-1 and TRBJ1-4; TRBD1 might be the D (6 bases). The CDR3 has 15 amino acids. The germline CDR1 and CDR2 sequences are SGHRS and YFSETQ. Trimming took off 7 bases at V and 0 bases at J, with 13 bases between the two ends. The CDR3 loop is CASSAGASTNEKLFF. CDR3 coding DNA: TGCGCCAGCTCCGCAGGGGCCTCAACTAATGAAAAACTGTTTTTT.

The chain couples TRBV27 to TRBJ2-3; 16 bases agree with TRBD2. CDR1 and CDR2 (germline): MNHEY, SMNVEV (reference sequence). The CDR3 has 17 residues. With V trimmed by 5 bases and J by 4 bases, 6 bases remained unmatched. The CDR3 spells CASSRGTSGREADTQYF. CDR3 coding DNA: TGTGCCAGCAGTCGCGGGACTAGCGGGAGGGAGGCAGATACGCAGTATTTT.

This chain joins TRBV7-9 and TRBJ2-7; 11 bases fit TRBD1. Germline loops: CDR1 SEHNR, CDR2 FQNEAQ (reference sequence). The CDR3 has 16 amino acids. J was trimmed by 5 bases and V by 1 base; bases with no gene match: 7. CDR3 amino acids: CASSLVARTGGDEQYF. DNA of the CDR3: TGTGCCAGCAGCTTAGTCGCTAGGACAGGGGGCGACGAGCAGTACTTC. Looking up the rest from reference TRBV7-9 and TRBJ2-7 gives the full variable domain: DTGVSQNPRHKITKRGQNVTFRCDPISEHNRLYWYRQTLGQGPEFLTYFQNEAQLEKSRLLSDRFSAERPKGSFSTLEIQRTEQGDSAMYLCASSLVARTGGDEQYFGPGTRLTVT.

The V and J genes are TRBV19 and TRBJ1-6; D remains ambiguous. The CDR3 has 11 residues. Germline V gene sequence: CDR1 LNHDA, CDR2 SQIVND (reference sequence). Trimming removed 4 bases at V and 5 bases at J, with 0 bases between. In DNA form, the CDR3 reads TGTGCCAGTAGTAATAATTCACCCCTCCACTTT. It encodes CASSNNSPLHF.

The rearrangement links TRBV7-2 to TRBJ2-5; 7 positions agree with TRBD2. Germline trimming cut 8 bases from V and 2 bases from J; bases unmatched to any gene: 5. The CDR3 is made up of 13 amino acids. Looked up from germline, CDR1 is SGHTA and CDR2 is FQGNSA. The CDR3 reads CASGAGPQETQYF. The DNA for the CDR3 is TGTGCCAGCGGAGCGGGGCCACAAGAGACCCAGTACTTC.

The chain is built from TRBV5-1 and TRBJ2-4; tentatively, D is TRBD1 (5 bases). V lost 2 bases and J 0 bases, leaving 12 bases between the germline ends. Per germline, CDR1 SGHRS and CDR2 YFSETQ. This CDR3 is built from 16 residues. This CDR3 is CASSLGEFLAKNIQYF. The CDR3 bases are TGCGCCAGCAGCTTAGGGGAATTCCTAGCCAAAAACATTCAGTACTTC.

The chain couples TRBV27 to TRBJ1-2, with 7 bases aligning to TRBD1. Germline CDR1 is MNHEY and CDR2 is SMNVEV (reference sequence). The CDR3 consists of 16 residues. V shed 6 bases and J 5 bases; nucleotides not matched to a gene: 15. The CDR3 sequence: CASSKLRQGGKYGYTF. CDR3 bases: TGTGCCAGCAGCAAATTACGACAGGGTGGGAAATATGGCTACACCTTC.

This chain links TRBV9 with TRBJ2-1, with 11 nucleotides matching TRBD2. Germline trimming cut 1 base from V and 4 bases from J; bases unmatched to any gene: 1. This CDR3 comprises 15 residues. CDR1 and CDR2 (germline): SGDLS, YYNGEE. In DNA form, the CDR3 reads TGTGCCAGCAGCGTACTAGCGGGGGGATACAATGAGCAGTTCTTC. Amino acid sequence: CASSVLAGGYNEQFF.

This chain connects TRBV29-1 to TRBJ2-2; no firm D call. CDR3 length: 12 amino acids. Germline V gene data show CDR1 as SQVTM and CDR2 as ANQGSEA. V was pared by 3 bases and J by 5 bases, with 7 bases between. The CDR3 loop is CSVDSGTGELFF. The CDR3 DNA reads as TGCAGCGTTGATTCTGGTACCGGGGAGCTGTTTTTT.